This T cell receptor (beta chain) was captured by sequencing in a study of T cell repertoires in cytomegalovirus infection. Across the study: As its CMV epitopes, the study selected recently identified HLA-C-restricted and well-studied HLA-B-restricted targets. It can be stated that public TCR beta signatures indicated CMV infection as well as a matching HLA type. Study-wide findings and caveats: Carriers of CMV plus the relevant HLA were identified by cumulative public TCR beta family frequency. HLA-C-restricted, CMV-specific TCR beta clonotypes were dominant ex vivo.

In this sample, this clonotype is medium-sized. Its matching antigen is unknown. TCRdb reanalysed the reads using MiXCR and keeps one entry per CDR3 protein. The table lists about 160,000 distinct CDR3 sequences, roughly 20% of them singletons. Looked up from germline, CDR1 is MNHEY and CDR2 is SVGEGT. CDR3 length: 15 amino acids. Trimming took 4 bases from V and 4 from J; bases not matched to a gene: 7. The gene calls are TRBV6-2 or TRBV6-3 and TRBJ2-1; 7 bases are shared with TRBD1. This clonotype was sampled from a human donor in good health (CMV status not recorded). Some clones in this sample may be carry-over from other donors' samples. The sequencing used CD8+ T cells from cultured PBMCs, collected from culture after CMV antigen stimulation. The DNA of the CDR3 is TGTGCCAGCAGTTCCGGGACAGAAGAATACAATGAGCAGTTCTTC. Translating it yields CASSSGTEEYNEQFF.